The 14 T cell receptor beta chains below were found in one sample sequenced in a study of graft-versus-host responses after intestinal transplantation (dated by TCRdb to the early 2020s). What this sample's time point label stands for: cells obtained before transplantation from donor or recipient. For these receptors, no antigen is known. Preparation of the library involved the immunoSEQ multiplex PCR assay. TCRdb's version of the immuneACCESS table is confined to in-frame rearrangements and falls short of the full clone set. An unresolved V gene accounts for under half of the shortfall where checked; the remainder is of unknown origin. The sample table records some 90,000 clones; around 84% of these occur just once. Clones ranked in the top ten supply 0.75% to 0.85% of the sample. Here the sequenced sample was unstimulated CD4+ T cells sorted from spleen or lymph node cells, taken before intestinal transplant. Every receptor here comes from a human donor who received an intestinal transplant.

The chain joins TRBV5-1 to TRBJ2-5; 8 nucleotides match TRBD2. The V gene's germline CDR1 is SGHRS and CDR2 YFSETQ. The V gene end was trimmed by 0 bases and the J gene end by 5 bases; junction bases not matched to a gene: 6. The CDR3 covers 15 residues. The CDR3 DNA reads TGCGCCAGCAGCTTGGTCGGGGGGGGGCTTGAGACCCAGTACTTC. Protein sequence: CASSLVGGGLETQYF.

This chain joins TRBV19 and TRBJ2-1, with 8 bases aligning to TRBD2. The CDR3 is made up of 16 amino acids. V trimming: 1 base; J trimming: 5 bases; junction bases outside the gene matches: 7. Germline CDR1 and CDR2: LNHDA and SQIVND (reference sequence). The CDR3 is CASSIGSGSPNNEQFF. DNA for the CDR3: TGTGCCAGTAGTATAGGCAGCGGGAGTCCCAACAATGAGCAGTTCTTC.

The V call is TRBV5-6, the J call TRBJ2-1, with 7 bases that match TRBD2. With 0 bases clipped from V and 5 bases from J, the junction kept 2 bases outside the gene matches. The CDR3 has 14 amino acids. CDR1 is SGHDT, CDR2 YYEEEE, per germline. CDR3 nucleotides: TGTGCCAGCAGCTTGGGCGGGGGAGACAATGAGCAGTTCTTC. Encoded protein: CASSLGGGDNEQFF.

The V and J genes are TRBV6-6 and TRBJ1-5; 7 bases agree with TRBD1. The germline V gene has CDR1 MNHNY and CDR2 SVGAGI (reference sequence). The V and J ends lost 8 bases and 3 bases, in that order; junction bases with no gene match: 4. The CDR3 length is 13 residues. CDR3 DNA sequence: TGTGCCAGCGTAAGGGGGCTCAATCAGCCCCAGCATTTT. It yields the protein CASVRGLNQPQHF.

This rearrangement joins TRBV5-6 to TRBJ1-3; TRBD1 is a possible D gene (6 bases). V lost 6 bases and J lost 0, with 13 bases in between. Germline V lookup: CDR1 SGHDT, CDR2 YYEEEE. The CDR3 contains 15 residues. CDR3 nucleotide sequence: TGTGCCAGCACCCGCTTGGGGGCCTCTGGAAACACCATATATTTT. It specifies CASTRLGASGNTIYF.

This clone was detected only once. The chain couples TRBV5-4 to TRBJ2-2; 7 positions agree with TRBD1. Germline CDR1 and CDR2: SGHNT and YYREEE (reference sequence). This CDR3 has 13 residues. With 6 bases clipped from V and 5 bases from J, the junction kept 4 bases outside the gene matches. The CDR3 DNA reads TGTGCCAGCACCGTACAGGGGACCGGGGAGCTGTTTTTT. As protein: CASTVQGTGELFF.

The J gene is TRBJ2-2, the V gene TRBV5-1, with D perhaps TRBD2 (5 bases). Germline values: CDR1 SGHRS, CDR2 YFSETQ. The CDR3 is made up of 15 amino acids. Trimming stripped 0 bases from V and 4 bases from J, with 10 bases between. CDR3 region: CASSLDIGVTGELFF. The DNA of the CDR3 is TGCGCCAGCAGCTTGGATATCGGGGTCACCGGGGAGCTGTTTTTT.

This clone was found once. The CDR3 region has the DNA TGTGCCAGCAGTGTTGGCGGGGCAGACAATGAGCAGTTCTTC. Its protein product is CASSVGGADNEQFF. The gene calls are TRBV4-2 and TRBJ2-1; the D gene is possibly TRBD2 (6 bases). The length of the CDR3 is 14 residues. The germline CDR1 and CDR2 sequences are LGHNA and YNFKEQ. V gave up 6 bases and J gave up 5 bases, with 14 bases separating them.

The rearrangement links TRBV9 to TRBJ1-3; D is unresolved. The CDR3 is 16 amino acids. Germline assignment: CDR1 SGDLS and CDR2 YYNGEE. Trimming pared 0 bases from V and 0 bases from J, leaving 10 bases between. The CDR3: CASSVDPVSSGNTIYF. DNA of the CDR3: TGTGCCAGCAGCGTAGACCCAGTAAGCTCTGGAAACACCATATATTTT.

Concerning this clone itself: Germline and junction disagree at one end, which may indicate a read error. CDR3 nucleotide sequence: TGCAGCGCTGAAGGGAGTATGAACACTGAAGCTTTCTTT. Protein sequence: CSAEGSMNTEAFF. This chain uses TRBV29-1 with TRBJ1-1; D gene unclear. The CDR3 runs to 13 residues. CDR1 SQVTM and CDR2 ANQGSEA come from the germline V gene.

This chain connects TRBV27 to TRBJ2-1, with D perhaps TRBD2 (5 bases). The V gene's germline CDR1 is MNHEY and CDR2 SMNVEV (reference sequence). V lost 5 bases and J lost 4, with 6 bases in between. This CDR3 spans 12 amino acids. The chain's CDR3 is CASSGLYNEQFF. The DNA of the CDR3 is TGTGCCAGCAGTGGACTGTACAATGAGCAGTTCTTC.

This clone was seen only a few times. The chain recombines TRBV18 with TRBJ2-7, with D unclear. This CDR3 contains 13 residues. The V gene's germline CDR1 is KGHSH and CDR2 LQKENI. V was shortened by 3 bases and J by 6 bases, with 12 bases between the two germline ends. CDR3 region: CASSPVPQSEQYF. CDR3 coding DNA: TGTGCCAGCTCACCCGTCCCACAGAGCGAGCAGTACTTC.

The V call is TRBV2, the J call TRBJ2-2, with TRBD1 as a possible D gene (6 bases). The CDR3 loop spans 14 amino acids. Germline CDR1 SNHLY, CDR2 FYNNEI. Between the trimmed V and J ends, which lost 6 bases and 5 bases, there was a span of 13 bases. For the CDR3, the DNA is TGTGCCAGCAGACTGAGGACAGAGACCGGGGAGCTGTTTTTT. Amino acid sequence: CASRLRTETGELFF.

The chain joins TRBV19 to TRBJ2-2; a weak D match, TRBD1 (6 bases). Trimming left V 2 bases short and J 6 bases short, with 13 bases between. Germline V CDR1 and CDR2: LNHDA, SQIVND (reference sequence). The CDR3 has 15 residues. For the CDR3, the DNA is TGTGCCAGTAGTATATGGTTTGGGGGCGCCGGGGAGCTGTTTTTT. This gives the protein CASSIWFGGAGELFF. The variable domain in full, with the rest retrieved from reference TRBV19 and TRBJ2-2, is DGGITQSPKYLFRKEGQNVTLSCEQNLNHDAMYWYRQDPGQGLRLIYYSQIVNDFQKGDIAEGYSVSREKKESFPLTVTSAQKNPTAFYLCASSIWFGGAGELFFGEGSRLTVL.